The text below deals with one TCR beta chain. The table lists this clonotype with a few counts. Its antigen is not yet known. The input lacks base qualities; no much larger clone sits a single base away. The 40 or so donors, aged 6 to 90 years, were systemically healthy Caucasian individuals from Russia. Each donor gave 8 to 10 milliliters of peripheral blood, drawn into EDTA-treated Vacutainer tubes. Ficoll-Paque density-gradient centrifugation was used to isolate PBMCs, with at least 7 million obtained per sample. Trizol reagent was used to extract total RNA from PBMCs, with at least 5.5 micrograms per sample. The percentages of naive CD45RAhigh/CD27high T cells were determined by flow cytometry on a PBMC aliquot from every donor. The record originates from a study of blood T cells in healthy people across ages (dated by TCRdb to the mid-2010s). In terms of the full investigation: In model experiments, template switching captured about one uniquely barcoded TCR beta cDNA molecule for every two T cells. To track age-related changes in TCR beta repertoire diversity, the study relied on deep sequencing normalized with unique cDNA molecular identifiers. The donors were split into four age groups: young (average roughly 15 years), middle-aged (roughly 40), aged (approximately 59) and long-lived (over 80). To avoid experimental bias, donors of different ages were randomly spread across the sequencing lanes. Two additional independent replicas of 1 million unique cDNA reads from the same blood draw were analyzed for two donors (one aged 18 to 29 and one aged 80 or older).

Counted from cysteine to phenylalanine, this CDR3 has 15 amino acids. Of all the DNA, just the CDR3 is kept, 45 bases in frame from base 1. Sequences DFQATT (CDR1) and SNEGSKA (CDR2) are obtained from the germline V gene (reference sequence). The V and J ends are trimmed by 2 bases and 0 bases, leaving 11 bases between them. The library was generated by 5' RACE. Sequencing was performed on an Illumina HiSeq 2500. The second PCR ran for about 6 to 12 cycles and used a J-beta primer mix along with a sample-barcoded 5' primer. A unique molecular identifier was introduced onto each TCR beta cDNA molecule by a template-switch 5' adaptor carrying 12 random nucleotides. At least 2.5 million CDR3-containing paired-end reads were obtained from each sample. First-strand cDNA was synthesized from all RNA with the Mint cDNA synthesis kit, primed by a TRBC-specific oligonucleotide. After uracil-DNA glycosylase treatment, a first 18-cycle PCR used universal primers M1SS and BC2_uni_R on all cDNA. The authors' pipeline ran thus. For normalization, 1 million high-quality reads were randomly selected from each sample, with every read carrying a distinct molecular identifier. Reads sharing molecular identifiers were discarded rather than binned into consensus sequences. MiTCR, set to a Q25 quality threshold and the strictest error-elimination algorithm, was used for CDR3 identification, clonotype clustering and error correction. A nonparametric unseen species model with Euler transformation was used to estimate a lower bound on total TCR beta diversity. TCRdb trimmed public reads at Q25 via fastp, called clones via MiXCR and kept in-frame beta chains. Here each entry gathers all rows of one CDR3 protein and keeps the most common genes and DNA. These V and J calls rely on TCRdb rather than the paper's analysis. Here the sample has about 1.6 million distinct CDR3 sequences; around 35% occur a single time. About 11% of the sample is taken by the ten largest.

Study-wide conclusions, independent of this receptor: Total diversity estimates from one million sequenced T cells were considered lower bounds and underestimates. The percentage of naive T cells measured by flow cytometry correlated strongly with observed TCR beta diversity. Because the CMV infection status of the donors was unknown, age-related changes in expanded clonotypes may potentially have been confounded. Observed TCR beta diversity per million T cells fell roughly linearly with age, and a significant reduction was already apparent by age approximately 41. Since profiling was done on bulk unsorted PBMCs, naive and antigen-experienced compartments could not be conclusively compared. Compared with the aged group, the long-lived group had more naive CD4+ T cells, fewer expanded clones and increased TCR diversity, suggesting age selection.

The TCR comes from a woman in her twenties or thirties in good health. The chain is assembled from TRBV20-1 and TRBJ2-1; no D gene is confidently identified. The source material was blood. Here the CDR3 is given as CSARTATDSYNEQFF. The DNA sequence is TGCAGTGCTAGAACAGCGACTGACTCCTACAATGAGCAGTTCTTC.